These 5 T cell receptor beta chains were all obtained from the same sample, sequenced in a study of blood T cells in healthy people across ages. A J-beta primer mix and a sample-barcoded 5' primer were used in a second PCR of roughly 6 to 11 cycles. TCRdb fed the 5' RACE reads into MiXCR, producing one record per CDR3 protein. The sample records about 1 million distinct CDR3 sequences, approximately 26% being singletons. The sample also formed part of further work on T cells of mothers and their children.

Sequences were obtained from blood. Source of these receptors: a girl aged 2 to 10 in good health.

The sample holds one count of this clonotype. This chain uses TRBV5-1 with TRBJ2-3; 12 positions agree with TRBD1. J was trimmed by 5 bases and V by 6 bases; bases with no gene match: 7. CDR1 and CDR2 from the germline V gene are SGHRS and YFSETQ. CDR3 length: 15 residues. As DNA, the CDR3 is TGCGCCAGCACCCCGGGACAGGGGGCAAAAGATACGCAGTATTTT. It encodes CASTPGQGAKDTQYF.

The chain is built from TRBV29-1 and TRBJ2-4, with 8 positions matching TRBD2. The V and J ends lost 4 bases and 4 bases, in that order; junction bases with no gene match: 6. The CDR3 runs to 14 residues. Germline V gene data show CDR1 as SQVTM and CDR2 as ANQGSEA. The CDR3 coding sequence is TGCAGCGTTGCGGGAGGGCCTAAGAAAAACATTCAGTACTTC. It specifies CSVAGGPKKNIQYF.

The rearrangement links TRBV9 to TRBJ2-7, with 14 bases identical to TRBD2. There are 21 residues in the CDR3. The V and J ends lost 3 bases and 6 bases, in that order; junction bases with no gene match: 23. Germline V gene sequence: CDR1 SGDLS, CDR2 YYNGEE. CDR3 sequence reads: CASSAFGHGRSRGLAGVEQYF. DNA of the CDR3: TGTGCCAGCAGCGCCTTCGGACATGGTCGATCCCGGGGACTAGCGGGGGTCGAGCAGTACTTC.

This clonotype has just a few counts. V is TRBV6-5 and J is TRBJ2-6; D possibly uses TRBD1 or TRBD2 (6 bases each). V lost 10 bases, J lost 0 bases, and 19 bases lay in between. There are 17 residues in the CDR3. Germline V CDR1 and CDR2: MNHEY, SVGAGI. This CDR3 reads CAISEGVPISGANVLTF. The CDR3, as DNA: TGTGCCATTTCGGAGGGGGTTCCTATCTCTGGGGCCAACGTCCTGACTTTC.

This clonotype was observed a few times. This sequence joins TRBV20-1 and TRBJ2-5; no definite D call. In germline, CDR1 is DFQATT, CDR2 SNEGSKA (reference sequence). This CDR3 contains 12 residues. Trimming left V 4 bases short and J 1 base short, with 7 bases between. CDR3 sequence (DNA): TGCAGTGCTATCTCCACCCAAGAGACCCAGTACTTC. Its translation: CSAISTQETQYF.